One sample yielded the 31 T cell receptor beta chains listed below, sequenced in a study of spatial heterogeneity in lung cancer. Using its own MiXCR run on the 5' RACE reads, TCRdb lists one record per CDR3 protein. The top ten hold around 1.9% of the sample, which has approximately 70,000 distinct CDR3 sequences, nearly 9% seen once. The sample's time point: blood at routine non-recurrence follow-up after resection. The specimen was PBMCs, collected at follow-up. The receptors derive from a female donor with early-stage non-small cell lung cancer.

This chain links TRBV28 with TRBJ2-1, with 13 nucleotides matching TRBD2. J lost 2 bases, V lost 4 bases, and 8 bases had no gene match. This CDR3 contains 18 residues. From germline, CDR1 is MDHEN and CDR2 SYDVKM. The DNA of the CDR3 is TGTGCCAGCAGTTGGTGGGGGGGACTAGCGGGAACCTACAATGAGCAGTTCTTC. Protein: CASSWWGGLAGTYNEQFF.

The genes are TRBV27 and TRBJ1-1; no reliable D call. The CDR3 extends over 14 amino acids. CDR1 is MNHEY, CDR2 SMNVEV, per germline (reference sequence). The V end lost 2 bases, the J end lost 5 bases, and 12 bases lay between the germline ends. CDR3 sequence (DNA): TGTGCCAGCAGTTTAGTGTCCCGGACTACTGAAGCTTTCTTT. It yields the protein CASSLVSRTTEAFF.

This clonotype was seen many times. The chain carries TRBV5-8 and TRBJ2-5; tentative D call: TRBD1 (6 bases). There are 18 residues in the CDR3. V lost 4 bases, J lost 5 bases, and 27 bases lay in between. Germline V lookup: CDR1 SGHTS, CDR2 YDEGEE. This chain's CDR3 is CASSGTGTSFWSVETQYF. The CDR3 DNA reads as TGTGCCAGCAGCGGCACCGGGACATCTTTTTGGAGTGTTGAGACCCAGTACTTC.

This clonotype has at least ten counts. CDR3 residues: CASTSRTADGTQYF. The DNA for the CDR3 is TGTGCCAGCACCTCGAGGACCGCGGATGGGACCCAGTACTTC. This rearrangement joins TRBV12-3 or TRBV12-4 to TRBJ2-5; no definite D call. The CDR3 totals 14 residues. The ends were cut back, 7 bases at V and 7 bases at J, with 19 bases in the middle.

This clonotype showed up many times. The chain uses TRBV28 and TRBJ2-7, with D uncertain. V was clipped by 2 bases and J by 6 bases, with 11 bases between them. Germline CDR1 MDHEN, CDR2 SYDVKM. The CDR3 loop spans 13 amino acids. The CDR3 sequence: CASSLKALGEQYF. CDR3 DNA sequence: TGTGCCAGCAGTTTAAAGGCCCTAGGCGAGCAGTACTTC.

This clonotype was detected many times. The chain couples TRBV5-1 to TRBJ2-7, with TRBD2 matching over 8 bases. The CDR3 extends over 15 amino acids. Germline values: CDR1 SGHRS, CDR2 YFSETQ. Trimming removed 4 bases from V and 4 bases from J; junction bases left unmatched: 10. The CDR3 DNA reads TGCGCCAGCAGCCCCCGTTCGGGAGGGCCTTACGAGCAGTACTTC. Translation gives CASSPRSGGPYEQYF.

As for this clonotype: Since a much larger clone is just one base distant, this may be a read error. V is TRBV20-1 and J is TRBJ1-5; D is ambiguous. The CDR3 covers 15 residues. Trimming pared 3 bases from V and 1 base from J, leaving 13 bases between. Per the germline V gene, CDR1 is DFQATT and CDR2 is SNEGSKA (reference sequence). CDR3 DNA sequence: TGCAGTGCTAGCCGCGGGGATGGGAGCAATCAGCCCCAGCATTTT. Translation gives CSASRGDGSNQPQHF.

Ten or more counts support this clonotype. The chain joins TRBV11-2 to TRBJ2-3; D gene ambiguous. The V gene lost 0 bases and the J gene lost 6 bases, with 10 bases spanning the gap. The length of the CDR3 is 14 residues. The germline gives CDR1 SGHAT, CDR2 FQNNGV. CDR3 coding DNA: TGTGCCAGCAGCTTAGATACGAGCAGGGATACGCAGTATTTT. Its translation: CASSLDTSRDTQYF.

This clonotype was seen repeatedly, ten times or more. This chain uses TRBV5-1 with TRBJ2-2; tentatively, D is TRBD2 (5 bases). Germline CDR1 reads SGHRS; CDR2 reads YFSETQ. The CDR3 is 15 amino acids. Trimming removed 2 bases from V and 1 base from J, with 9 bases in between. CDR3 sequence: CASSLDGLNTGELFF. CDR3 in DNA: TGCGCCAGCAGCTTAGACGGACTGAACACCGGGGAGCTGTTTTTT.

The chain links TRBV30 to TRBJ1-4; the D gene is possibly TRBD1 (5 bases). The V end lost 2 bases, the J end lost 4 bases, and 14 bases lay between the germline ends. Germline V gives CDR1 GTSNPN, CDR2 SVGIG (reference sequence). The CDR3 runs 15 residues. CDR3 protein: CAWSRGRVYNEKLFF. The CDR3 nucleotides read TGTGCCTGGAGTAGGGGCAGGGTGTATAATGAAAAACTGTTTTTT.

This chain connects TRBV7-2 to TRBJ2-2; D gene ambiguous. The germline V gene encodes CDR1 SGHTA and CDR2 FQGNSA. The CDR3 is made up of 14 amino acids. V lost 4 bases and J 4 bases, leaving 10 bases between the germline ends. The chain's CDR3 is CASSSPVSTGELFF. The CDR3, as DNA: TGTGCCAGCAGCTCCCCCGTTAGCACCGGGGAGCTGTTTTTT.

This clonotype has ten or more counts. CDR3 protein: CASSEGQVETQYF. The CDR3 coding sequence is TGTGCCAGCAGCGAGGGACAGGTGGAGACCCAGTACTTC. The chain employs TRBV9 and TRBJ2-5, with 8 bases matching TRBD1. The length of the CDR3 is 13 residues. Trimming cost V 3 bases and J 5 bases; bases outside gene matches: 3. Per the germline V gene, CDR1 is SGDLS and CDR2 is YYNGEE.

The chain uses TRBV20-1 and TRBJ2-2; D not certain. Trimming pared 0 bases from V and 11 bases from J, leaving 7 bases between. The germline V gene encodes CDR1 DFQATT and CDR2 SNEGSKA (reference sequence). CDR3 length: 11 amino acids. The CDR3 DNA is TGCAGTGCTAGAGATAGCAAAGAGCTGTTTTTT. Residues: CSARDSKELFF.

The chain joins TRBV6-2 or TRBV6-3 to TRBJ1-5; TRBD1 might be the D (5 bases). Germline V CDR1 and CDR2: MNHEY, SVGEGT. CDR3 length: 15 amino acids. V shed 2 bases and J shed 2 bases, with 10 bases lying between them. This chain's CDR3 is CASSYGQGGNQPQHF. The CDR3 bases are TGTGCCAGCAGTTACGGGCAGGGAGGCAATCAGCCCCAGCATTTT.

This clonotype was observed a few times. The CDR3 reads CAIWTEAKGLRGYTF. CDR3 DNA: TGTGCCATATGGACCGAGGCGAAGGGTTTACGTGGCTACACCTTC. The chain uses TRBV6-6 and TRBJ1-2; D unclear. V lost 10 bases and J lost 7, with 25 bases in between. The CDR3 is 15 amino acids. Per the germline V gene, CDR1 is MNHNY and CDR2 is SVGAGI (reference sequence).

The table lists this clonotype with a few counts. V and J are TRBV10-3 and TRBJ2-2; D is possibly TRBD1 (6 bases). The CDR3 consists of 15 residues. Trimming removed 7 bases at V and 0 bases at J, with 12 bases between. Germline V gene data show CDR1 as ENHRY and CDR2 as SYGVKD. In DNA, the CDR3 is TGTGCCATCAATAGTGCAGGGGCGAACACCGGGGAGCTGTTTTTT. Its protein product is CAINSAGANTGELFF.

V and J are TRBV19 and TRBJ1-5; the D is unclear. Germline V gives CDR1 LNHDA, CDR2 SQIVND (reference sequence). Trimming took 5 bases from V and 5 from J, leaving 16 bases between them. The CDR3 is 15 amino acids. The CDR3 coding sequence is TGTGCCAGTAGTCACCAGGTCGTATCGTATCAGCCCCAGCATTTT. Residues: CASSHQVVSYQPQHF.

This clonotype turned up a few times. The chain links TRBV29-1 to TRBJ1-2; 7 bases agree with TRBD1. With V trimmed by 6 bases and J by 5 bases, 6 bases remained unmatched. Germline V gene sequence: CDR1 SQVTM, CDR2 ANQGSEA. The CDR3 loop spans 12 amino acids. CDR3 bases: TGCAGCGTAGCACAGGGGTCGTATGGCTACACCTTC. Translation gives CSVAQGSYGYTF.

This clonotype was counted only a few times. The genes are TRBV3-1 and TRBJ2-7, with D possibly called TRBD1 or TRBD2 (5 bases each). V lost 6 bases, J lost 2 bases, and 17 bases lay in between. Germline CDR1 LGHDT, CDR2 YNNKEL (reference sequence). The CDR3 has 15 amino acids. Here the CDR3 DNA reads TGTGCCAGCAGTCTCCCCCCGGGACGGGCCTACGAGCAGTACTTC. Translation: CASSLPPGRAYEQYF.

This clonotype was found many times. The chain employs TRBV10-1 and TRBJ2-4; 7 bases are a match to TRBD2. The germline gives CDR1 WNHNN, CDR2 SYGVQD (reference sequence). Trimming cost V 3 bases and J 5 bases; bases outside gene matches: 4. The CDR3 extends over 14 amino acids. The CDR3 sequence is CASSEGLVENIQYF. The CDR3 DNA follows: TGCGCCAGCAGTGAAGGACTAGTGGAAAACATTCAGTACTTC.

This clonotype appeared many times. The gene calls are TRBV18 and TRBJ1-5; unclear D gene. The V gene lost 3 bases and the J gene lost 5 bases, with 8 bases spanning the gap. The CDR3 is made up of 13 amino acids. The germline CDR1 and CDR2 sequences are KGHSH and LQKENI. CDR3: CASSPESDQPQHF. As DNA, the CDR3 is TGTGCCAGCTCACCGGAATCCGATCAGCCCCAGCATTTT.

Many counts were recorded for this clonotype. The chain couples TRBV12-3 or TRBV12-4 to TRBJ2-1; D is undetermined. V shed 3 bases and J shed 1 base, with 7 bases lying between them. The CDR3 length is 14 residues. The CDR3 region has the DNA TGTGCCAGCAGTTTGATGGGGTCCTACAATGAGCAGTTCTTC. Translated, it gives CASSLMGSYNEQFF.

This clonotype was detected ten times or more. The V and J genes are TRBV24-1 and TRBJ2-1; the match to TRBD2 covers 9 bases. The CDR3 covers 15 residues. V was clipped by 0 bases and J by 8 bases; unmatched bases: 4. Germline V gene data show CDR1 as KGHDR and CDR2 as SFDVKD. CDR3 sequence: CATSDLAGGLDEQFF. The CDR3 nucleotides read TGTGCCACCAGTGATTTGGCGGGAGGGCTGGATGAGCAGTTCTTC.

This clonotype was picked up a small number of times. This rearrangement joins TRBV6-5 to TRBJ1-1, with 10 bases identical to TRBD1. V was pared by 2 bases and J by 10 bases, with 1 base of the junction left unmatched. CDR1 and CDR2 from the germline V gene are MNHEY and SVGAGI. The CDR3 runs to 12 residues. The chain's CDR3 is CASSYRQGAAFF. CDR3 bases: TGTGCCAGCAGTTACAGACAGGGGGCAGCTTTCTTT.

This clonotype has a count of ten or more. This chain connects TRBV4-1 to TRBJ2-1; the D gene is possibly TRBD2 (6 bases). V lost 4 bases, J lost 5 bases, and 21 bases lay in between. CDR1 and CDR2 (germline): MGHRA, YSYEKL. The CDR3 is made up of 17 amino acids. As DNA, the CDR3 is TGCGCCAGCAGCCCCGGGAAGGACGGGAGAGCCAACAATGAGCAGTTCTTC. Its translation: CASSPGKDGRANNEQFF.

This clonotype showed up many times. The V call is TRBV10-3, the J call TRBJ1-1; unclear D gene. V was cut by 11 bases and J by 4 bases, with 26 bases left in between. Germline V gene sequence: CDR1 ENHRY, CDR2 SYGVKD. The CDR3 extends over 16 amino acids. The CDR3 sequence is CAVFSQVGRAVTEAFF. CDR3 sequence (DNA): TGTGCCGTCTTTAGTCAGGTCGGACGCGCAGTCACTGAAGCTTTCTTT.

This clonotype showed up many times. The chain couples TRBV20-1 to TRBJ2-7, with TRBD2 identical over 8 bases. The V gene end was trimmed by 1 base and the J gene end by 3 bases; junction bases not matched to a gene: 2. Germline CDR1 and CDR2: DFQATT and SNEGSKA (reference sequence). This CDR3 region has 13 residues. The CDR3 protein is CSARGRGGYEQYF. Written as DNA, the CDR3 is TGCAGTGCTAGAGGTCGGGGGGGCTACGAGCAGTACTTC.

This clonotype came up many times. The rearrangement uses TRBV20-1 and TRBJ2-2; 7 bases are shared with TRBD2. This CDR3 spans 14 amino acids. The V gene end was trimmed by 4 bases and the J gene end by 2 bases; junction bases not matched to a gene: 4. The germline V gene encodes CDR1 DFQATT and CDR2 SNEGSKA (reference sequence). CDR3 bases: TGCAGTGCTATTAGAGCGGGAAACACCGGGGAGCTGTTTTTT. It specifies CSAIRAGNTGELFF.

In its sample, this clonotype was seen a few times. The chain employs TRBV20-1 and TRBJ2-5; a weak D match, TRBD1 (5 bases). The CDR3 loop spans 14 amino acids. Germline values: CDR1 DFQATT, CDR2 SNEGSKA (reference sequence). Trimming took 1 base from V and 4 from J, leaving 13 bases between them. This chain's CDR3 is CSARVIGDGETQYF. CDR3 bases: TGCAGTGCTAGAGTTATAGGGGATGGAGAGACCCAGTACTTC.

The rearrangement joins TRBV7-3 to TRBJ1-5; 7 nucleotides align to TRBD1. This CDR3 has 13 amino acids. CDR1 is SGHTA and CDR2 is FQGTGA in the germline V gene. Trimming at V came to 5 bases and at J to 5 bases, leaving 3 bases not matched to a gene. The CDR3 region is CASSPDRDQPQHF. CDR3 DNA sequence: TGTGCCAGCAGCCCTGACAGGGATCAGCCCCAGCATTTT.

Ten or more counts support this clonotype. J is TRBJ2-1 and V is TRBV19; 10 bases are shared with TRBD1. Germline V gene sequence: CDR1 LNHDA, CDR2 SQIVND (reference sequence). The CDR3 is 19 residues long. V gave up 6 bases and J gave up 0 bases; unmatched junction bases: 14. CDR3 in DNA: TGTGCCAGTAGGGGGGACAGGGGTCGAAGCGAGGGCTCCTACAATGAGCAGTTCTTC. Its protein is CASRGDRGRSEGSYNEQFF.